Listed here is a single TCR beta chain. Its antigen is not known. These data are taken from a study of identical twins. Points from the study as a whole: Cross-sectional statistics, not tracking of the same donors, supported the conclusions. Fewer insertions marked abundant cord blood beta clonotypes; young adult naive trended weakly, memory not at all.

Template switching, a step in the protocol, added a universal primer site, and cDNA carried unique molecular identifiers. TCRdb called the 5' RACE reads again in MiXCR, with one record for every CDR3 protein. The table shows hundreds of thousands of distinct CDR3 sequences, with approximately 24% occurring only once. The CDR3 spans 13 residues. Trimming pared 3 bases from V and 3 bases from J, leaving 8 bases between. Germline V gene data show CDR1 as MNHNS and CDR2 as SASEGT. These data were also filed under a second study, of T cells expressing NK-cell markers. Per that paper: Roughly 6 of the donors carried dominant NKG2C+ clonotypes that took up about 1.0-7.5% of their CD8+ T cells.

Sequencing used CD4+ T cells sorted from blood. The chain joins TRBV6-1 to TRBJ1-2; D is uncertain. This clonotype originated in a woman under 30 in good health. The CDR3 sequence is CASSDRSHYGYTF. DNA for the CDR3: TGTGCCAGCAGTGACAGGTCCCACTATGGCTACACCTTC.